This TCR beta chain was observed in a study of beta chain features in type 1 diabetes. A few counts support this clone. Every isolated RNA sample was fully reverse transcribed, so sequencing captured expressed TCRB transcripts. Measured with immunoSEQ multiplex PCR; TCRdb has only the in-frame clones, and not every one. Of about 930,000 clones in the sample, 15% to 20% are singletons; the top ten hold about 0.02%. CDR1 and CDR2 from the germline V gene are MNHEY and SMNVEV (reference sequence). The CDR3 contains 15 residues. The V gene lost 6 bases and the J gene lost 1 base, with 14 bases spanning the gap.

This sequence joins TRBV27 and TRBJ2-3; D perhaps matches TRBD2 (5 bases). The clonotype originates from a woman aged 18-29 years in good health. The sequencing sample was made of naive CD4+ T cells from blood. CDR3 residues: CASSPNEGRTDTQYF. CDR3 nucleotide sequence: TGTGCCAGCAGCCCAAACGAGGGCCGCACAGATACGCAGTATTTT.